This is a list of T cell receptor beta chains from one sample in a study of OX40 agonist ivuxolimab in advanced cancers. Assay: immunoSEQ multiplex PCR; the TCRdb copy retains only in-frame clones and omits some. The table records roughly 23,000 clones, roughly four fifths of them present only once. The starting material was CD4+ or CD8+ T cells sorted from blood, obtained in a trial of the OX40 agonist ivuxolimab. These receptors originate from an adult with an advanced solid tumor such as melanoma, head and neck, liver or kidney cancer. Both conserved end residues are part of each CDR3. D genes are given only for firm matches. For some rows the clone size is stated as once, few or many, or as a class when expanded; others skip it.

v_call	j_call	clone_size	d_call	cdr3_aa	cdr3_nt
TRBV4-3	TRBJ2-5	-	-	CASSQDWAPQETQYF	TGCGCCAGCAGCCAAGATTGGGCGCCGCAAGAGACCCAGTACTTC
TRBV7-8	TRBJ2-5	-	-	CASSLELGKKETQYF	TGTGCCAGCAGCTTAGAACTGGGCAAAAAAGAGACCCAGTACTTC
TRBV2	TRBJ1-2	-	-	CASSADRHGYTF	TGTGCCAGCAGCGCCGACAGGCATGGCTACACCTTC
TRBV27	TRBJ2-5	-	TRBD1	CASSLSPAGGVETQYF	TGTGCCAGCAGTTTATCGCCCGCAGGGGGCGTGGAGACCCAGTACTTC
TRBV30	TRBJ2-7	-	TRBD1	CAWSVRPGGSYEQYF	TGTGCCTGGAGTGTACGGCCAGGGGGATCCTACGAGCAGTACTTC
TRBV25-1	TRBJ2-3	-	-	CASSGRGARPDTQYF	TGTGCCAGCAGTGGGAGGGGGGCGAGGCCAGATACGCAGTATTTT
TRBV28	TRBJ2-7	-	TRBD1	CASQSLQGARGEQYF	TGTGCCAGTCAGTCCCTACAGGGGGCGCGAGGCGAGCAGTACTTC
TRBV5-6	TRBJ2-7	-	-	CASSLVAVVTHEQYF	TGTGCCAGCAGCTTGGTGGCGGTCGTCACCCACGAGCAGTACTTC
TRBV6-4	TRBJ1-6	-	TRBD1	CASSSNRGPVSPLHF	TGTGCCAGCAGCTCCAACAGGGGGCCGGTTTCACCCCTCCACTTT
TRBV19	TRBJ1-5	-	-	CASSMLKGPSNQPQHF	TGTGCCAGTAGTATGTTGAAGGGGCCAAGCAATCAGCCCCAGCATTTT
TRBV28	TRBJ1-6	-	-	CASIKGGGAGSPLHF	TGTGCCAGCATCAAGGGGGGGGGCGCCGGTTCACCCCTCCACTTT
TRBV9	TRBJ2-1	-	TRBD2	CASSSLASGTSYNEQFF	TGTGCCAGCAGCTCCCTGGCTAGCGGGACCTCCTACAATGAGCAGTTCTTC
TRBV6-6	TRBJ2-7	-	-	CASTLASAYEQYF	TGTGCCAGCACCCTGGCCTCTGCCTACGAGCAGTACTTC
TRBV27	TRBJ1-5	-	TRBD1	CASSPQGVVNQPQHF	TGTGCCAGCAGTCCCCAGGGGGTCGTCAATCAGCCCCAGCATTTT
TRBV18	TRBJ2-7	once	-	CASSPSTGFEQYF	TGTGCCAGCTCACCTTCAACAGGTTTCGAGCAGTACTTC
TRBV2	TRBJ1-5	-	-	CASAEDINQPQHF	TGTGCCAGCGCGGAGGATATCAATCAGCCCCAGCATTTT
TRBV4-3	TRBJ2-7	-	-	CASSQGGDTYEQYF	TGCGCCAGCAGCCAAGGTGGGGACACCTACGAGCAGTACTTC
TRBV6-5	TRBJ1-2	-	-	CASRPGLLYGYTF	TGTGCCAGCAGACCGGGACTCCTCTATGGCTACACCTTC
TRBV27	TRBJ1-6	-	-	CASRRYNSPLHF	TGTGCCAGCAGACGGTATAATTCACCCCTCCACTTT
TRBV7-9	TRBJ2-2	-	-	CASSLLELFF	TGTGCCAGCAGCTTACTTGAGCTGTTTTTT
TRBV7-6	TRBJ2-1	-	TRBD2	CASSLGRGGLNEQFF	TGTGCCAGCAGCTTAGGGCGGGGGGGCCTTAATGAGCAGTTCTTC
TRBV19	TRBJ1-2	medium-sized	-	CASKAGGHTNYGYTF	TGTGCCAGTAAGGCCGGGGGACATACCAACTATGGCTACACCTTC
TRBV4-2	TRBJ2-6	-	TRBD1	CASSLGQGALGGANVLTF	TGTGCCAGCAGCCTCGGACAGGGGGCGTTGGGTGGGGCCAACGTCCTGACTTTC
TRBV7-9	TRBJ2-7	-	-	CASSLVNEQYF	TGTGCCAGCAGCTTGGTGAACGAGCAGTACTTC
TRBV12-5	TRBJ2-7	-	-	CASGLSGNEQYF	TGTGCTAGTGGTTTGTCTGGGAACGAGCAGTACTTC
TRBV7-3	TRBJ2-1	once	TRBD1	CASSSGTGDEQFF	TGTGCCAGCAGCTCCGGGACAGGGGATGAGCAGTTCTTC
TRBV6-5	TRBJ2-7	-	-	CASSPSLGAVDEQYF	TGTGCCAGCAGCCCAAGCCTCGGGGCCGTGGACGAGCAGTACTTC
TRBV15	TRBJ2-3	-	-	CATSREASSDTQYF	TGTGCCACCAGCAGAGAGGCCTCCTCAGATACGCAGTATTTT
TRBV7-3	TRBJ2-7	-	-	CASSLVERALLYF	TGTGCCAGCAGCCTAGTTGAGCGGGCCCTCTTATACTTC
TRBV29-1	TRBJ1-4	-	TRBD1	CSVAGQGGEKLFF	TGCAGCGTTGCGGGACAGGGCGGTGAAAAACTGTTTTTT
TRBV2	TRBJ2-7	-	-	CASTSRRDSSYEQYF	TGTGCCAGCACCTCCCGGCGGGACAGTTCCTACGAGCAGTACTTC
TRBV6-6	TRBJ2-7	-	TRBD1	CASSSGTDYEQYF	TGTGCCAGCAGCTCCGGGACAGATTACGAGCAGTACTTC
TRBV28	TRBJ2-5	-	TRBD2	CASSFLAGVSVETQYF	TGTGCCAGCAGTTTTCTAGCGGGGGTCTCAGTGGAGACCCAGTACTTC
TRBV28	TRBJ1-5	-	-	CASSLDSGGNQPQHF	TGTGCCAGCAGTTTAGATTCAGGGGGCAATCAGCCCCAGCATTTT
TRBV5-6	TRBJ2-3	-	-	CASSLGGAQDTQYF	TGTGCCAGCAGCCTCGGCGGGGCGCAAGATACGCAGTATTTT
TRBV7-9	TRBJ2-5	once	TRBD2	CASSLGPSGGQETQYF	TGTGCCAGCAGCTTAGGCCCTAGCGGGGGACAAGAGACCCAGTACTTC
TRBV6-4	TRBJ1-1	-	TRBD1	CASSATGLNTEAFF	TGTGCCAGCAGTGCGACAGGGTTGAACACTGAAGCTTTCTTT
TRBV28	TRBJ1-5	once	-	CASSLGVNQPQHF	TGTGCCAGCAGTTTAGGAGTTAATCAGCCCCAGCATTTT
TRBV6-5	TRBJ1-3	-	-	CASSLSYRASGNTIYF	TGTGCCAGCAGTTTATCCTACAGGGCTTCGGGAAACACCATATATTTT
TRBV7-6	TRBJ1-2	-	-	CASSFAGDRKTYGYTF	TGTGCCAGCAGCTTTGCAGGTGATCGAAAGACCTATGGCTACACCTTC
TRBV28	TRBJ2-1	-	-	CASSPGRDISDEQFF	TGTGCCAGCAGTCCCGGCCGGGACATTTCTGATGAGCAGTTCTTC
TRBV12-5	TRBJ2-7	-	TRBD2	CASGEGLVYEQYF	TGTGCTAGTGGCGAGGGACTAGTCTACGAGCAGTACTTC
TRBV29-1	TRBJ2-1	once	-	CSGRQFNEQFF	TGCAGCGGGAGACAGTTCAATGAGCAGTTCTTC
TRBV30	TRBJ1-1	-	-	CAWSVGRLNTEAFF	TGTGCCTGGAGTGTTGGCAGGCTGAACACTGAAGCTTTCTTT
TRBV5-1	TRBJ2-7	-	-	CASSLVASVAYEQYF	TGCGCCAGCAGCTTGGTGGCTAGCGTAGCCTACGAGCAGTACTTC
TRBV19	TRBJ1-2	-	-	CASSIRWGIPDGYTF	TGTGCCAGTAGTATCCGGTGGGGCATTCCTGATGGCTACACCTTC
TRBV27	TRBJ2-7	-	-	CASSLTDSTYEQYF	TGTGCCAGCAGTTTAACAGACAGTACCTACGAGCAGTACTTC
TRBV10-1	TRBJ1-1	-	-	CASSEGAPGTEAFF	TGCGCCAGCAGTGAAGGGGCTCCAGGGACTGAAGCTTTCTTT
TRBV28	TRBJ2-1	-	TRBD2	CARRGGYNEQFF	TGTGCCAGGCGGGGGGGCTACAATGAGCAGTTCTTC
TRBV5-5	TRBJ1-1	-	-	CASSLIGGEAFF	TGTGCCAGCAGCTTGATTGGGGGTGAAGCTTTCTTT
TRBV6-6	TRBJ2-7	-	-	CASSETDEQYF	TGTGCCAGCAGTGAAACGGACGAGCAGTACTTC
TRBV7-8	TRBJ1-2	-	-	CASSLVGVGGYTF	TGTGCCAGCAGCTTAGTCGGGGTAGGAGGCTACACCTTC
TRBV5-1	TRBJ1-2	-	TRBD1	CASSLGQGRYGYTF	TGCGCCAGCAGCTTGGGACAGGGTCGGTATGGCTACACCTTC
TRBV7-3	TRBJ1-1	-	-	CASSFGRNTEAFF	TGTGCCAGCAGTTTTGGGCGGAACACTGAAGCTTTCTTT
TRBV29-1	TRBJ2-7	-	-	CSARVSYEQYF	TGCAGCGCCAGGGTCTCCTACGAGCAGTACTTC
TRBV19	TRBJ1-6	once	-	CASSPGTLPNSPLHF	TGTGCCAGTAGTCCAGGGACCCTGCCTAACTCACCCCTCCACTTT
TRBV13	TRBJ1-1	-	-	CASSLGGSLLNTEAFF	TGTGCCAGCAGCTTAGGCGGCAGCCTATTGAACACTGAAGCTTTCTTT
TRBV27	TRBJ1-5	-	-	CASSPLNLFDTGNQPQHF	TGTGCCAGCAGTCCATTGAACCTTTTCGACACGGGCAATCAGCCCCAGCATTTT
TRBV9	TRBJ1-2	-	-	CASSPGTYGYTF	TGTGCCAGCAGCCCCGGGACCTATGGCTACACCTTC